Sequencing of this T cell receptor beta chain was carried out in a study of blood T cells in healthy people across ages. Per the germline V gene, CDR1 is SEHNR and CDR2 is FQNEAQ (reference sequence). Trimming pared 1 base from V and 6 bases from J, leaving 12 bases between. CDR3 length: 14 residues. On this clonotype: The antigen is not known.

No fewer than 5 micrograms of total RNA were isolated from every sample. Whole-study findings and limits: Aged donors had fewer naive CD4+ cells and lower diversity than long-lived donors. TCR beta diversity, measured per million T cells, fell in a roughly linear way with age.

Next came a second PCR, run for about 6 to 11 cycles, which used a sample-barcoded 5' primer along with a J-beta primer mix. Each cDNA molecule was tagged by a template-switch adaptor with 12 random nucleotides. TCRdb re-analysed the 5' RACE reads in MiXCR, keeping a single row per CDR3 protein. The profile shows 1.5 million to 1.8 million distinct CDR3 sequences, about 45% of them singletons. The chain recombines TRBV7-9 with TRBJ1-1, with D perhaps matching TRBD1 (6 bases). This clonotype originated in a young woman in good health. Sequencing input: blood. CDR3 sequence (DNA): TGTGCCAGCAGCTTAGTTACAGGGAGCTCTGAAGCTTTCTTT. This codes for CASSLVTGSSEAFF.